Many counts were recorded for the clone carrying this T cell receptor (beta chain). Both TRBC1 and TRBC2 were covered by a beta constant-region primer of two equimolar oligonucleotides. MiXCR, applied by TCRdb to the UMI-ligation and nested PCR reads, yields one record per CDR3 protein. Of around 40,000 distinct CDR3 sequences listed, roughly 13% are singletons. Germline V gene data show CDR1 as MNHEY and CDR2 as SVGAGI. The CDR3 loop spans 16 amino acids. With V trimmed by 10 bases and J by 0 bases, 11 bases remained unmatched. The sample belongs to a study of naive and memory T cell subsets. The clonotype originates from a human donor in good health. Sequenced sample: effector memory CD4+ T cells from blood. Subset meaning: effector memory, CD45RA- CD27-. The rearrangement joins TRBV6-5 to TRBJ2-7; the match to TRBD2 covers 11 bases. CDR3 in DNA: TGTGCCACCGGACGGGGGACTAGCGGTAGCTCCTACGAGCAGTACTTC. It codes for CATGRGTSGSSYEQYF.